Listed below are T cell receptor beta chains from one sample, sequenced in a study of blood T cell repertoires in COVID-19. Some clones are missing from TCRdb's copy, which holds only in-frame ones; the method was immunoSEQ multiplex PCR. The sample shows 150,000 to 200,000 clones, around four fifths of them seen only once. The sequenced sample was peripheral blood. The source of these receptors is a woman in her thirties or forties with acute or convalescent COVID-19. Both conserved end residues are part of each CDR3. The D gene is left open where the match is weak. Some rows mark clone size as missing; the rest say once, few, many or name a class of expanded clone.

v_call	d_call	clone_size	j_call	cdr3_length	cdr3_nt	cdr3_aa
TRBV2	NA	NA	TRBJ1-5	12	TGTGCCAGCGTCGGAGGCAATCAGCCCCAGCATTTT	CASVGGNQPQHF
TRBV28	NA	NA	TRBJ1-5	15	TGTGCCAGCAGTTTAGAGGGTTACAAGAATCAGCCCCAGCATTTT	CASSLEGYKNQPQHF
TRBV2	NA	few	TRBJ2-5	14	TGTGCCAGCAGTCAGTGGACTCAACAAGAGACCCAGTACTTC	CASSQWTQQETQYF
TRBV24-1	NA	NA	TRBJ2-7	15	TGTGCCACCAGTGATGGGGGGACTTCCAAAGAAGAGCAGTACTTC	CATSDGGTSKEEQYF
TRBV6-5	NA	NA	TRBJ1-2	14	TGTGCCAGCAGTTCCGTCGGACAGACTTATGGCTACACCTTC	CASSSVGQTYGYTF
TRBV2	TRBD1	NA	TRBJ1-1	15	TGTGCCAGCAGAGCGGGACAGGGGGGGGACACTGAAGCTTTCTTT	CASRAGQGGDTEAFF
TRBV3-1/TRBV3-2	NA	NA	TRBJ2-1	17	TGTGCCAGCAGCCAAGCCCAAACTGCGAGCTCCTACAATGAGCAGTTCTTC	CASSQAQTASSYNEQFF
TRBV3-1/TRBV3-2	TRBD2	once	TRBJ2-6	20	TGTGCCAGCAGCCAGGGAGGGCCCCGAGACCCTTCCTCTGGGGCCAACGTCCTGACTTTC	CASSQGGPRDPSSGANVLTF
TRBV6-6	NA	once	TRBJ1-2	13	TGTGCCAGCAGCAAGAACAGGAATTATGGCTACACCTTC	CASSKNRNYGYTF
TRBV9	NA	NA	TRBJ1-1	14	TGTGCCAGCAGCAGAGCTGGGGAGGGCACTGAAGCTTTCTTT	CASSRAGEGTEAFF
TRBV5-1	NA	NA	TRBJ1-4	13	TGCGCCAGCAGCCCCCCCCGAGGAGAAAAACTGTTTTTT	CASSPPRGEKLFF
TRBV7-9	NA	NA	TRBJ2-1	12	TGTGCCAGCAGCACCTACTACAATGAGCAGTTCTTC	CASSTYYNEQFF
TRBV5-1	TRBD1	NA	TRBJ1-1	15	TGCGCCAGCAGCCTTCGGACAGGCTTGAACACTGAAGCTTTCTTT	CASSLRTGLNTEAFF
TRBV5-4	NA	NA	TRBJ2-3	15	TGTGCCAGCAGCCCACAGGGGGGGTCCGGGGATACGCAGTATTTT	CASSPQGGSGDTQYF
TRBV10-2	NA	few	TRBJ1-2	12	TGCGCCAGCATGTCGTCGGACTATGGCTACACCTTC	CASMSSDYGYTF
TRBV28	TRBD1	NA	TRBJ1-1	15	TGTGCCAGCAGTCCCTCCCGGGCAGGGGGCACTGAAGCTTTCTTT	CASSPSRAGGTEAFF
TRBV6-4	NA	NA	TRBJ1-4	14	TGTGCCAGCAGATTAGAGGCAACTAATGAAAAACTGTTTTTT	CASRLEATNEKLFF
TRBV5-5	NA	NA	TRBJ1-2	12	TGTGCCAGCAGCTTTCGGGACTATGGCTACACCTTC	CASSFRDYGYTF
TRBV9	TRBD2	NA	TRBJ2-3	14	TGTGCCAGCAGCGGTGGACTAGCGGGGGCTACGCAGTATTTT	CASSGGLAGATQYF
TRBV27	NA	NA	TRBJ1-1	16	TGTGCCAGCAGTTCAAGGGTGGCGGGTATGAACACTGAAGCTTTCTTT	CASSSRVAGMNTEAFF
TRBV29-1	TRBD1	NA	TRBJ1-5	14	TGCAGCGTTAAGACAGGGGGCGAGGATCAGCCCCAGCATTTT	CSVKTGGEDQPQHF
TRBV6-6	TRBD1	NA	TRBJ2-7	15	TGTGCCAGCCAAGGTGTCCGGGACAGAAAAATCGAGCAGTACTTC	CASQGVRDRKIEQYF
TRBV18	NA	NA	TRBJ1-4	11	TGTGCCAGCTCACCCGATGAAAAACTGTTTTTT	CASSPDEKLFF
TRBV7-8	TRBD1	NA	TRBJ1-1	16	TGTGCCAGCAGCTTAGGGAACAGGGGGCGGGGCACTGAAGCTTTCTTT	CASSLGNRGRGTEAFF
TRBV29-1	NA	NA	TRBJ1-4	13	TGCAGCGCCAAGACAGGAGACAATGAAAAACTGTTTTTT	CSAKTGDNEKLFF